The rows below give T cell receptor beta chains drawn from one sample of a study of PD-L1 blockade in urothelial cancer. Produced via immunoSEQ multiplex PCR; TCRdb's table is partial and in-frame only. Here the sample spans 20,000 to 25,000 clones, 90% being singletons. Sequences were derived from PBMCs, sampled around atezolizumab (anti-PD-L1) treatment. The receptors were sampled from a woman aged 60-70 years with urothelial cancer. The CDR3 runs from the conserved cysteine through the conserved F or W. A D gene is named only where the DNA matches it firmly. Rows may omit the clone size; those that give it use once, few, many or a size class.

d_gene: TRBD1
len: 15
v_gene: TRBV6-5
j_gene: TRBJ1-2
abundance: .
CDR3nt: TGTGCCAGCAGTTACTCGAGGGGGCGTCTCTATGGCTACACCTTC
CDR3aa: CASSYSRGRLYGYTF

d_gene: .
len: 16
v_gene: TRBV7-2
j_gene: TRBJ1-3
abundance: once
CDR3nt: TGTGCCAGCAGCCCCCGTTGGGTGAGGTCCGGAAACACCATATATTTT
CDR3aa: CASSPRWVRSGNTIYF

d_gene: .
len: 13
v_gene: TRBV11-2
j_gene: TRBJ1-1
abundance: .
CDR3nt: TGTGCCAGCAGCTTTACAGGGACCGGTGAAGCTTTCTTT
CDR3aa: CASSFTGTGEAFF

d_gene: .
len: 16
v_gene: TRBV9
j_gene: TRBJ2-7
abundance: once
CDR3nt: TGTGCCAGCAGCGTAGCTGTTGGCTCAAATAAAGACGAGCAGTACTTC
CDR3aa: CASSVAVGSNKDEQYF

d_gene: .
len: 15
v_gene: TRBV5-1
j_gene: TRBJ1-3
abundance: .
CDR3nt: TGCGCCAGCAGCACCTCTGCCAGTCCTGGAAACACCATATATTTT
CDR3aa: CASSTSASPGNTIYF

d_gene: .
len: 13
v_gene: TRBV29-1
j_gene: TRBJ1-4
abundance: .
CDR3nt: TGCAGCGTTGCCCGGGACAAAAATGAAAAACTGTTTTTT
CDR3aa: CSVARDKNEKLFF

d_gene: .
len: 17
v_gene: TRBV15
j_gene: TRBJ2-7
abundance: .
CDR3nt: TGTGCCACCAGCAGAGATCTGTCAACAGTGAGCTCCTACGAGCAGTACTTC
CDR3aa: CATSRDLSTVSSYEQYF

d_gene: TRBD2
len: 16
v_gene: TRBV4-3
j_gene: TRBJ2-3
abundance: .
CDR3nt: TGCGCCAGCAGCGAAGCGGGAGCGAGTGTTACAGATACGCAGTATTTT
CDR3aa: CASSEAGASVTDTQYF

d_gene: TRBD2
len: 17
v_gene: TRBV7-2
j_gene: TRBJ2-1
abundance: .
CDR3nt: TGTGCCAGCAGCTTAAGTAGCGGGAGGCCCTCCTACAATGAGCAGTTCTTC
CDR3aa: CASSLSSGRPSYNEQFF

d_gene: .
len: 15
v_gene: TRBV4-1
j_gene: TRBJ2-7
abundance: .
CDR3nt: TGCGCCAGCAGCCAAGAGCCGGGACTTACAAAGGAGCAGTACTTC
CDR3aa: CASSQEPGLTKEQYF

d_gene: TRBD1
len: 11
v_gene: TRBV20-1
j_gene: TRBJ2-7
abundance: .
CDR3nt: TGCAGTGCTAGTAACAGGGGTGAGCAGTACTTC
CDR3aa: CSASNRGEQYF

d_gene: .
len: 16
v_gene: TRBV7-2
j_gene: TRBJ1-3
abundance: .
CDR3nt: TGTGCCAGCAGCTTAGGGAGCGCGGGCTCTGGAAACACCATATATTTT
CDR3aa: CASSLGSAGSGNTIYF

d_gene: .
len: 18
v_gene: TRBV5-1
j_gene: TRBJ1-1
abundance: .
CDR3nt: TGCGCCAGCAGCCCTTATTCTTTCCGCCAGGGTGGGAACACTGAAGCTTTCTTT
CDR3aa: CASSPYSFRQGGNTEAFF

d_gene: .
len: 13
v_gene: TRBV2
j_gene: TRBJ2-7
abundance: .
CDR3nt: TGTGCCAGCAGTGAAGCAGCAGGATACGAGCAGTACTTC
CDR3aa: CASSEAAGYEQYF

d_gene: .
len: 14
v_gene: TRBV5-6
j_gene: TRBJ1-4
abundance: .
CDR3nt: TGTGCCAGCAGCTTGGGAGGGTTGGGTGAAAAACTGTTTTTT
CDR3aa: CASSLGGLGEKLFF

d_gene: TRBD2
len: 15
v_gene: TRBV28
j_gene: TRBJ2-3
abundance: few
CDR3nt: TGTGCCAGCAGTTACGGACTAGAAGGCTCAGATACGCAGTATTTT
CDR3aa: CASSYGLEGSDTQYF

d_gene: .
len: 13
v_gene: TRBV7-2
j_gene: TRBJ2-3
abundance: .
CDR3nt: TGTGCCAGCGGGACATTTAGCACAGATACGCAGTATTTT
CDR3aa: CASGTFSTDTQYF

d_gene: TRBD2
len: 17
v_gene: TRBV10-1
j_gene: TRBJ2-3
abundance: .
CDR3nt: TGCGCCAGCAGTGAGTGGACTAGCGGGAGGTTCACAGATACGCAGTATTTT
CDR3aa: CASSEWTSGRFTDTQYF

d_gene: TRBD1
len: 19
v_gene: TRBV19
j_gene: TRBJ1-1
abundance: .
CDR3nt: TGTGCCAGTAGGGGGTCCGGGACAGGTATCACCGGGCGGAACACTGAAGCTTTCTTT
CDR3aa: CASRGSGTGITGRNTEAFF

d_gene: TRBD2
len: 14
v_gene: TRBV7-9
j_gene: TRBJ2-7
abundance: .
CDR3nt: TGTGCCAGCAGCTTAGGACTAGCGGCCTACGAGCAGTACTTC
CDR3aa: CASSLGLAAYEQYF

d_gene: .
len: 15
v_gene: TRBV27
j_gene: TRBJ2-5
abundance: .
CDR3nt: TGTGCCAGCAGTTTTATGGGCCGACATCGGGAGACCCAGTACTTC
CDR3aa: CASSFMGRHRETQYF

d_gene: .
len: 18
v_gene: TRBV7-6
j_gene: TRBJ1-3
abundance: .
CDR3nt: TGTGCCAGCAGCTTAGGGGCGAGTGGACTGCCCTCTGGAAACACCATATATTTT
CDR3aa: CASSLGASGLPSGNTIYF

d_gene: TRBD1
len: 14
v_gene: TRBV6-5
j_gene: TRBJ1-2
abundance: .
CDR3nt: TGTGCCAGCAGCTTACAGGGGACTGGCTATGGCTACACCTTC
CDR3aa: CASSLQGTGYGYTF

d_gene: .
len: 12
v_gene: TRBV6-5
j_gene: TRBJ1-2
abundance: .
CDR3nt: TGTGCCAGCAGTTCGGGGGAGAATGGCTACACCTTC
CDR3aa: CASSSGENGYTF

d_gene: TRBD1
len: 15
v_gene: TRBV28
j_gene: TRBJ2-1
abundance: .
CDR3nt: TGTGCCAGCAGAGGGGACAGGGGGTCGTGGAATGAGCAGTTCTTC
CDR3aa: CASRGDRGSWNEQFF

d_gene: TRBD2
len: 13
v_gene: TRBV10-1
j_gene: TRBJ2-1
abundance: .
CDR3nt: TGCGCCAGCAGTGGGGGACTAGCCAATGAGCAGTTCTTC
CDR3aa: CASSGGLANEQFF